The 29 T cell receptor beta chains in this list originate from one sample, sequenced in a study of cytomegalovirus exposure and HLA in healthy donors. The table came from immunoSEQ multiplex PCR; TCRdb's copy has only in-frame clones and leaves some out. The sample includes about 330,000 clones, 87% of them seen just once. Material: PBMCs. The receptors derive from a woman aged 25 to 39 in good health and CMV-seropositive.

This chain joins TRBV9 and TRBJ2-2; no reliable D call. Germline CDR1 SGDLS, CDR2 YYNGEE. V was cut by 0 bases and J by 8 bases, with 8 bases left in between. This CDR3 is built from 13 residues. CDR3 nucleotide sequence: TGTGCCAGCAGCGTAGTGACCCGGGGGGAGCTGTTTTTT. Translation gives CASSVVTRGELFF.

This clone was seen just once. The chain has TRBV5-1 and TRBJ2-1; a weak D match, TRBD1 (6 bases). The CDR3 is made up of 14 amino acids. V was clipped by 4 bases and J by 3 bases, with 11 bases between them. Looked up from germline, CDR1 is SGHRS and CDR2 is YFSETQ. The CDR3 DNA follows: TGCGCCAGCAGCCTCCGGGACAACTACAATGAGCAGTTCTTC. It is translated as CASSLRDNYNEQFF.

In its sample, this clone was seen once. The chain links TRBV2 to TRBJ1-2, with unresolved D. The CDR3 is 14 amino acids. Germline-derived CDR1 and CDR2 are SNHLY and FYNNEI. V was cut by 3 bases and J by 1 base, with 9 bases left in between. CDR3 in DNA: TGTGCCAGCAGTGATCCCACAGTTAACTATGGCTACACCTTC. This translates into CASSDPTVNYGYTF.

V gene TRBV6-4 combines with J gene TRBJ2-6, with TRBD1 matching 7 bases. The CDR3 spans 15 residues. V shed 5 bases and J 2 bases; nucleotides not matched to a gene: 3. CDR1 MRHNA and CDR2 SNTAGT come from the germline V gene. The CDR3 DNA reads TGTGCCAGCAGTCCGACAGGGACTGGGGCCAACGTCCTGACTTTC. Translated, it gives CASSPTGTGANVLTF.

The chain employs TRBV7-9 and TRBJ2-7; weak D call: TRBD2 (6 bases). V lost 4 bases and J lost 5, with 15 bases in between. This CDR3 is built from 14 residues. The germline V gene encodes CDR1 SEHNR and CDR2 FQNEAQ (reference sequence). The CDR3 loop is CASSSRAGRNEQYF. The DNA of the CDR3 is TGTGCCAGCAGCTCCCGGGCGGGGCGTAACGAGCAGTACTTC.

This chain joins TRBV11-2 and TRBJ2-5, with 8 bases that match TRBD2. The germline CDR1 and CDR2 sequences are SGHAT and FQNNGV. V gave up 5 bases and J gave up 2 bases; unmatched junction bases: 13. The length of the CDR3 is 17 residues. The CDR3 protein is CASSILVTSGGQETQYF. The CDR3 nucleotides read TGTGCCAGCAGCATCCTAGTCACTAGCGGCGGACAAGAGACCCAGTACTTC.

V usage is TRBV4-2 and J usage is TRBJ2-1; 10 nucleotides align to TRBD1. The CDR3 loop spans 18 amino acids. J lost 0 bases, V lost 0 bases, and 5 bases had no gene match. Germline V gives CDR1 LGHNA, CDR2 YNFKEQ. This chain's CDR3 is CASSQEGQGRSSYNEQFF. Written as DNA, the CDR3 is TGTGCCAGCAGCCAAGAGGGACAGGGGCGAAGCTCCTACAATGAGCAGTTCTTC.

The CDR3 spells CASSLGDGNTEAFF. The CDR3 nucleotides are TGTGCCAGCAGCCTTGGGGATGGGAACACTGAAGCTTTCTTT. The genes are TRBV9 and TRBJ1-1; D is undetermined. This CDR3 comprises 14 residues. With 4 bases removed from V and 1 base from J, the gap between germline ends came to 11 bases. Germline V gene sequence: CDR1 SGDLS, CDR2 YYNGEE.

This clone was counted once. The CDR3 DNA is TGTGCCAGCAGTCCACAGAGCTCCTACAATGAGCAGTTCTTC. Translation gives CASSPQSSYNEQFF. The chain couples TRBV6-5 to TRBJ2-1, with D uncertain. Germline assignment: CDR1 MNHEY and CDR2 SVGAGI. The length of the CDR3 is 14 residues. Trimming stripped 5 bases from V and 0 bases from J, with 8 bases between.

A single count supports this clone. This chain links TRBV30 with TRBJ2-1; D not certain. The CDR3 loop spans 14 amino acids. Between the trimmed V and J ends, which lost 5 bases and 4 bases, there was a span of 15 bases. Germline V gene data show CDR1 as GTSNPN and CDR2 as SVGIG (reference sequence). The CDR3 region has the DNA TGTGCCTGGTCGGGTTGGGCCCCGTACAATGAGCAGTTCTTC. This translates into CAWSGWAPYNEQFF.

The rearrangement links TRBV19 to TRBJ1-5; D gene ambiguous. This CDR3 is built from 14 residues. CDR1 LNHDA and CDR2 SQIVND come from the germline V gene (reference sequence). Trimming took off 7 bases at V and 6 bases at J, with 16 bases between the two ends. CDR3 residues: CASKFGDGSQPQHF. As DNA, the CDR3 is TGTGCCAGTAAGTTCGGGGATGGATCTCAGCCCCAGCATTTT.

The CDR3 sequence is CATSRPKGVSTEAFF. DNA of the CDR3: TGTGCCACCAGCAGACCTAAAGGGGTGAGCACTGAAGCTTTCTTT. The chain is built from TRBV15 and TRBJ1-1; perhaps TRBD1 as D (5 bases). Germline CDR1 LNHNV, CDR2 YYDKDF (reference sequence). V lost 2 bases to trimming and J lost 4 bases, with 14 bases between them. CDR3 length: 15 residues.

This clone was observed a few times. The genes are TRBV30 and TRBJ1-6, with TRBD1 identical over 10 bases. There are 15 residues in the CDR3. V lost 5 bases and J lost 9; bases outside the gene matches: 10. Germline V gene sequence: CDR1 GTSNPN, CDR2 SVGIG (reference sequence). The CDR3 protein is CAWSPWTGGISPLHF. CDR3 nucleotide sequence: TGTGCCTGGTCCCCGTGGACAGGGGGAATTTCACCCCTCCACTTT.

The chain uses TRBV27 and TRBJ1-1, with D perhaps matching TRBD1 (6 bases). The CDR3 length is 16 residues. V was pared by 6 bases and J by 4 bases, with 21 bases between. The V gene's germline CDR1 is MNHEY and CDR2 SMNVEV (reference sequence). Here the CDR3 DNA reads TGTGCCAGCAGGACTCAAACAGGGAGGGGGTCCACTGAAGCTTTCTTT. It codes for CASRTQTGRGSTEAFF.

As DNA, the CDR3 is TGTGCCACCAGCAGAGATAAAGGGTTGGAGACCCAGTACTTC. It translates to CATSRDKGLETQYF. V is TRBV15 and J is TRBJ2-5, with D uncertain. Trimming removed 0 bases from V and 5 bases from J, with 10 bases in between. This CDR3 is 14 amino acids long. CDR1 LNHNV and CDR2 YYDKDF come from the germline V gene (reference sequence).

The chain links TRBV30 to TRBJ1-4; D unclear. This CDR3 region has 15 residues. V was cut by 2 bases and J by 8 bases, with 18 bases left in between. The germline V gene has CDR1 GTSNPN and CDR2 SVGIG (reference sequence). CDR3 sequence reads: CAWSPVGFVGEKLFF. The CDR3 DNA follows: TGTGCCTGGAGTCCCGTAGGATTTGTAGGCGAAAAACTGTTTTTT. Full variable domain (missing parts from reference TRBV30 and TRBJ1-4): SQTIHQWPATLVQPVGSPLSLECTVEGTSNPNLYWYRQAAGRGLQLLFYSVGIGQISSEVPQNLSASRPQDRQFILSSKKLLLSDSGFYLCAWSPVGFVGEKLFFGSGTQLSVL.

The J gene is TRBJ2-7, the V gene TRBV6-5, with D hard to call. The germline V gene encodes CDR1 MNHEY and CDR2 SVGAGI. The CDR3 is made up of 14 amino acids. Trimming pared 7 bases from V and 0 bases from J, leaving 13 bases between. This CDR3 reads CASNSGGTSYEQYF. The CDR3 DNA reads TGTGCCAGCAACTCCGGCGGAACCTCCTACGAGCAGTACTTC.

V gene TRBV2 combines with J gene TRBJ1-2, with 7 bases aligning to TRBD1. Germline trimming cut 7 bases from V and 10 bases from J; bases unmatched to any gene: 9. CDR3 size: 12 residues. Germline loops: CDR1 SNHLY, CDR2 FYNNEI. The CDR3, as DNA: TGTGCCAGCAACCAGGACAGGAGAGACTACACCTTC. This translates into CASNQDRRDYTF.

V usage is TRBV2 and J usage is TRBJ1-2; D gene unclear. This CDR3 has 13 residues. Germline assignment: CDR1 SNHLY and CDR2 FYNNEI. Deletions cut 3 bases from V and 4 bases from J, with 9 bases between. CDR3 sequence: CASSEYGIYGYTF. The CDR3, as DNA: TGTGCCAGCAGTGAGTACGGAATCTATGGCTACACCTTC.

This chain uses TRBV5-1 with TRBJ1-1; no definite D call. Trimming shortened V by 1 base and J by 6 bases, and 10 bases separated the two germline ends. Germline assignment: CDR1 SGHRS and CDR2 YFSETQ. CDR3 size: 13 residues. CDR3 DNA sequence: TGCGCCAGCAGCTTGTTTGAGGGCGCTGAAGCTTTCTTT. Residues: CASSLFEGAEAFF.

The rearrangement uses TRBV11-2 and TRBJ2-3; 11 bases fit TRBD2. The germline V gene encodes CDR1 SGHAT and CDR2 FQNNGV. The junction had 2 bases not matched to a gene; V was cut back by 3 bases and J by 3 bases. This CDR3 is built from 15 residues. The CDR3 sequence: CASSFRTSGTDTQYF. The CDR3 coding sequence is TGTGCCAGCAGCTTTAGGACTAGCGGGACAGATACGCAGTATTTT.

The chain combines TRBV18 with TRBJ2-2; TRBD1 matches 7 bases. CDR1 and CDR2 from the germline V gene are KGHSH and LQKENI. V was pared by 1 base and J by 0 bases, with 5 bases of the junction left unmatched. The CDR3 has 17 amino acids. The CDR3 here is CASSPHTGAANTGELFF. The CDR3 DNA is TGTGCCAGCTCACCACACACAGGGGCCGCGAACACCGGGGAGCTGTTTTTT.

CDR3: CASSLAPGDSNQPQHF. For the CDR3, the DNA is TGTGCCAGCAGCTTAGCCCCCGGGGATAGCAATCAGCCCCAGCATTTT. The genes are TRBV7-8 and TRBJ1-5; D is unresolved. CDR3 size: 16 residues. The V end lost 0 bases, the J end lost 0 bases, and 9 bases lay between the germline ends. The germline CDR1 and CDR2 sequences are SGHVS and FQNEAQ.

The chain couples TRBV11-3 to TRBJ2-2; the D is unclear. V lost 5 bases and J 6 bases, leaving 7 bases between the germline ends. CDR1 is SGHNT, CDR2 YENEEA, per germline. The length of the CDR3 is 12 residues. The CDR3: CASSDVPGELFF. The CDR3 DNA is TGTGCCAGCAGCGATGTCCCCGGGGAGCTGTTTTTT.

The chain combines TRBV6-5 with TRBJ1-2, with 7 bases lining up with TRBD1. CDR1 MNHEY and CDR2 SVGAGI come from the germline V gene. With 1 base clipped from V and 8 bases from J, the junction kept 4 bases outside the gene matches. This CDR3 contains 13 residues. CDR3 sequence: CASSYLGGRGYTF. In nucleotides, the CDR3 is TGTGCCAGCAGTTACTTAGGGGGCCGGGGCTACACCTTC.

The chain joins TRBV2 to TRBJ2-1; D gene unclear. Trimming left V 3 bases short and J 4 bases short, with 16 bases between. The CDR3 has 16 amino acids. Germline CDR1 and CDR2: SNHLY and FYNNEI. The DNA for the CDR3 is TGTGCCAGCAGTGATATCTCCTCCCCTAATTACAATGAGCAGTTCTTC. This sequence encodes CASSDISSPNYNEQFF.

J is TRBJ2-5 and V is TRBV5-1; the D is unclear. V was trimmed by 4 bases and J by 2 bases, leaving 9 bases between them. The CDR3 loop spans 13 amino acids. The germline V gene encodes CDR1 SGHRS and CDR2 YFSETQ. The CDR3 protein is CASSRVGQETQYF. The CDR3 DNA reads TGCGCCAGCAGCCGGGTAGGGCAAGAGACCCAGTACTTC.

The CDR3 region has the DNA TGTGCCTGCATGACTAGCGCTTACAATGAGCAGTTCTTC. Translation: CACMTSAYNEQFF. This chain links TRBV30 with TRBJ2-1; 8 positions agree with TRBD2. Germline assignment: CDR1 GTSNPN and CDR2 SVGIG (reference sequence). CDR3 length: 13 residues. V shed 6 bases and J 4 bases; nucleotides not matched to a gene: 5.

This rearrangement joins TRBV4-3 to TRBJ2-2; TRBD2 aligns across 9 bases. V lost 2 bases to trimming and J lost 1 base; unmatched junction nucleotides: 2. The CDR3 has 16 amino acids. Germline CDR1 is LGHNA and CDR2 is YSLEER. Here the CDR3 DNA reads TGCGCCAGCAGCCAAAAAGCGGGGGGGAACACCGGGGAGCTGTTTTTT. Translation: CASSQKAGGNTGELFF.